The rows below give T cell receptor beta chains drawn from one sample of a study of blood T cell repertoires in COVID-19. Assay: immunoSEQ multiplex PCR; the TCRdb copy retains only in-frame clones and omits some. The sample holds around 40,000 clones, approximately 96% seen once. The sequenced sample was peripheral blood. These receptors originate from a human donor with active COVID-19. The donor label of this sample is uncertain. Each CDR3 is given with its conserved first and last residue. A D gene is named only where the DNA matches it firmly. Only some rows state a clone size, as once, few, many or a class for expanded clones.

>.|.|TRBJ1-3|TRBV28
CASSPPRLGGNTIYF
TGTGCCAGCAGCCCCCCCAGACTTGGTGGAAACACCATATATTTT
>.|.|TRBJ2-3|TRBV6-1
CASSEVGVKRYF
TGTGCCAGCAGTGAAGTCGGGGTTAAGCGGTATTTT
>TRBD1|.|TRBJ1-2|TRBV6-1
CASSEGQGTRGYTF
TGTGCCAGCAGTGAGGGACAGGGGACCCGCGGCTACACCTTC
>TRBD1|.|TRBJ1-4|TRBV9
CASSRDRGLEKLFF
TGTGCCAGCAGCCGGGACAGGGGGCTTGAAAAACTGTTTTTT
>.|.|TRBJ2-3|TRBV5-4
CASSEVGTDTQYF
TGTGCCAGCAGCGAGGTAGGCACAGATACGCAGTATTTT
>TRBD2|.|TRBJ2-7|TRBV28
CASSFGSGRSTSYEQYF
TGTGCCAGCAGTTTCGGTAGCGGGCGGTCGACCTCCTACGAGCAGTACTTC
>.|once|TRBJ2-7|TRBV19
CASSLTGPYSYEQYF
TGTGCCAGTAGTCTCACAGGGCCATACTCCTACGAGCAGTACTTC
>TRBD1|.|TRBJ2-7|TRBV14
CASSLTGTPYEQYF
TGTGCCAGCAGCCTGACAGGGACCCCCTACGAGCAGTACTTC
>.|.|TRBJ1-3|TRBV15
CATSNLGRETGNTIYF
TGTGCCACCAGCAATTTGGGGCGAGAGACTGGAAACACCATATATTTT
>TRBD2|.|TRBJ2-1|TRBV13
CASSLGLGASGGAAYNEQFF
TGTGCCAGCAGCTTAGGCCTCGGGGCTAGCGGGGGGGCTGCCTACAATGAGCAGTTCTTC
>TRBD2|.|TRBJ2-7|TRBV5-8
CASSLATSGGFYEQYF
TGTGCCAGCAGCTTGGCGACTAGCGGGGGATTCTACGAGCAGTACTTC
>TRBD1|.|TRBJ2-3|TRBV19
CASSWRQGNTDTQYF
TGTGCCAGTAGTTGGAGACAGGGAAACACAGATACGCAGTATTTT
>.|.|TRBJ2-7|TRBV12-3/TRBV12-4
CASSPSGYEQYF
TGTGCCAGCAGTCCCTCAGGCTACGAGCAGTACTTC
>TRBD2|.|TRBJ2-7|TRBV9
CASSTSGLADLYEQYF
TGTGCCAGCAGCACTTCGGGACTAGCGGACCTCTACGAGCAGTACTTC
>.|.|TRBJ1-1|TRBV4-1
CASSRREALRTEAFF
TGCGCCAGCAGCCGGAGGGAGGCGCTGCGAACTGAAGCTTTCTTT
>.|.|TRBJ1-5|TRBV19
CASSPPGLGPQHF
TGTGCCAGTAGTCCCCCTGGCCTTGGGCCCCAGCATTTT